This T cell receptor beta chain comes out of a study of TIL therapy for anti-PD-1-resistant metastatic lung cancer. Looking at the study overall: Most patients had lung adenocarcinoma.

CDR3 size: 13 residues. The ends were cut back, 2 bases at V and 5 bases at J, with 10 bases in the middle. The germline CDR1 and CDR2 sequences are MNHEY and SVGAGI. This was the immunoSEQ v3 assay. Some clones are missing from TCRdb's copy, which holds only in-frame ones; the method was immunoSEQ multiplex PCR. This sample has approximately 27,000 clones, with around 70% found just once. As for time point: pre-treatment sample, taken before nivolumab and TIL therapy. Pleural nodules or supraclavicular lymph nodes made up most of the excised metastases sampled. Here the sequenced sample was tumor tissue, taken at baseline. The chain carries TRBV6-5 and TRBJ2-7; weak D call: TRBD1 (5 bases). The TCR sequence derives from a person aged 25-80 years with non-small cell lung cancer. The DNA of the CDR3 is TGTGCCAGCAGTTACCAGGGTTACAACGAGCAGTACTTC. This translates into CASSYQGYNEQYF.